This T cell receptor delta chain was sequenced during a study of gamma-delta T cells after stem cell transplantation. TCRdb made new clone calls on the RT-PCR reads using CATT. The table records more than 10,000 delta-chain clones, 1.3% of them present only once. In its sample, this clone is large. Other DNA sequences in the same sample also yield this CDR3. The TCR comes from a human donor. It is not recorded whose cells these are; they may come from a transplant donor. Material for sequencing was gamma-delta T cells.

CDR3 sequence: CACDLTGARTDKLIF. The CDR3, as DNA: TGTGCCTGTGACCTTACTGGGGCGAGAACCGATAAACTCATCTTT. The rearrangement joins TRDV2 to TRDJ1; 7 nucleotides match TRDD3. The germline V gene has CDR1 GEAIGNYY and CDR2 EKD. CDR3 length: 15 amino acids. V was clipped by 3 bases and J by 2 bases; unmatched bases: 8.